This T cell receptor beta chain originates from a study of OX40 agonist ivuxolimab in advanced cancers. Regarding the study as a whole: Among the lowest levels of clonal expansion were found in partial responders at 0.1-3.0 mg/kg. With doses of 0.1 to 3.0 mg/kg, CD4+ and CD8+ blood T cells had undergone clonal expansion by week 6.

Notes on this clone: Antigen unknown.

Repertoires were generated with immunoSEQ multiplex PCR, while TCRdb's copy carries only in-frame clones and drops some. The sample holds 45,000 to 65,000 clones, 87% seen once. Germline V gene lookup returns CDR1 MNHNY and CDR2 SVGAGI (reference sequence). Trimming cost V 6 bases and J 1 base, with 19 bases left between them. This CDR3 region has 16 residues. The chain employs TRBV6-6 and TRBJ2-7; TRBD1 is a possible D gene (5 bases). This receptor was obtained from an adult with an advanced solid tumor such as melanoma, head and neck, liver or kidney cancer. The material was CD4+ or CD8+ T cells sorted from blood, obtained in a trial of the OX40 agonist ivuxolimab. The CDR3 is CASRASKGRDSYEQYF. CDR3 nucleotide sequence: TGTGCCAGCAGAGCAAGTAAGGGGCGAGATTCCTACGAGCAGTACTTC.